The source of this T cell receptor beta chain is a study of human T cells and chemical hapten exposure. About the research overall: Investigators sensitized around 2 cm by around 2 cm of upper inner arm skin with 2% DPC. Patch tests containing 0.01% DPC, applied to the upper back, were read at 6 days.

Time point indicated: patch test 2, 6 weeks after DPC sensitization. The treatment here: therapeutic diphenylcyclopropenone sensitization with weekly scalp DPC. Overall study results and limits: PT1 expanded TCR counts and patch test score correlated positively.

Germline V gene data show CDR1 as SGHRS and CDR2 as YFSETQ. The CDR3 covers 15 residues. The V and J ends lost 0 bases and 0 bases respectively, with 10 bases between them. This clonotype was seen at least ten times. Its antigen is currently unknown. As handled by the study authors: Sampled TCR counts reached a median of approximately 94,000 per sample, with values ranging from 23,224 to 690,600. TCRdb processed the RACE reads anew with MiXCR; each CDR3 protein has one entry. TCRdb's processing, not the authors', yielded these V and J calls. The sample includes some 84,000 distinct CDR3 sequences, about 10% of them seen just once.

The TCR was taken from a woman between 50 and 59 years old with alopecia areata. Some clones in this sample may be carry-over from other donors' samples. J is TRBJ2-7 and V is TRBV5-1; TRBD2 is a possible D gene (5 bases). Material: whole blood, obtained in connection with sensitization to the hapten diphenylcyclopropenone (DPC). For the CDR3, the DNA is TGCGCCAGCAGCTTGGAAGCGGAAAGCTCCTACGAGCAGTACTTC. Translating gives CASSLEAESSYEQYF.